Presented here are 14 T cell receptor beta chains from one specimen sequenced in a study of response to subunit inactivated influenza vaccine. TCRdb used MiXCR to reprocess the RT-PCR reads, holding one entry per CDR3 protein. This sample has 500,000 to 600,000 distinct CDR3 sequences, with 16% found just once. The specimen was CD4+ T cells sorted from PBMCs, collected roughly 24 months after vaccination. These receptors all come from a man in his fifties or sixties who received an inactivated influenza vaccine.

This clonotype was found many times. The gene calls are TRBV20-1 and TRBJ1-1; D is ambiguous. CDR3 size: 14 residues. From germline, CDR1 is DFQATT and CDR2 SNEGSKA (reference sequence). V dropped 0 bases and J dropped 10 bases, with 18 bases sitting between them. CDR3: CSARDFRKSKGAFF. DNA of the CDR3: TGCAGTGCTAGAGATTTTCGCAAATCGAAGGGAGCTTTCTTT.

The chain has TRBV7-2 and TRBJ1-6; the D gene is possibly TRBD1 (6 bases). The CDR3 sequence is 17 residues long. Germline lookup yields CDR1 SGHTA and CDR2 FQGNSA. V lost 1 base and J 8 bases, leaving 18 bases between the germline ends. CDR3 nucleotide sequence: TGTGCCAGCAGCTTAGTGGGGTCAGGACAGTCAGATTCACCCCTCCACTTT. This encodes CASSLVGSGQSDSPLHF.

The V and J genes are TRBV10-3 and TRBJ2-2; D possibly uses TRBD1 or TRBD2 (5 bases each). CDR1 and CDR2 from the germline V gene are ENHRY and SYGVKD. V was clipped by 10 bases and J by 6 bases, with 18 bases between them. The CDR3 is 14 residues long. The CDR3 loop is CATKLGEIPGELFF. The CDR3 DNA sequence: TGTGCCACCAAATTGGGGGAGATCCCCGGGGAGCTGTTTTTT.

This clonotype was observed a handful of times. The chain has TRBV5-1 and TRBJ2-3; 8 bases map to TRBD2. J gave up 0 bases and V 4 bases, and 7 bases lay outside the gene matches. Germline V gene data show CDR1 as SGHRS and CDR2 as YFSETQ. CDR3 length equals 16 residues. CDR3: CASSPPSGLSTDTQYF. For the CDR3, the DNA is TGCGCCAGCAGCCCGCCTAGCGGGCTTAGCACAGATACGCAGTATTTT.

The chain links TRBV5-1 to TRBJ1-2, with D unresolved. V shed 0 bases and J shed 6 bases, with 15 bases lying between them. The CDR3 sequence is 15 residues long. CDR1 is SGHRS and CDR2 is YFSETQ in the germline V gene. CDR3 protein: CASSLAGVPVHGYTF. The CDR3 region has the DNA TGCGCCAGCAGCTTGGCCGGGGTTCCAGTCCATGGCTACACCTTC.

V is TRBV20-1 and J is TRBJ2-3, with D maybe TRBD1 (6 bases). The germline V gene has CDR1 DFQATT and CDR2 SNEGSKA (reference sequence). The V gene lost 5 bases and the J gene lost 4 bases, with 10 bases spanning the gap. This CDR3 is built from 12 residues. The CDR3, as DNA: TGCAGTGCTCTCAGGGGAGCAGATACGCAGTATTTT. It yields the protein CSALRGADTQYF.

This clonotype has only a few counts. The chain couples TRBV29-1 to TRBJ2-2, with 10 nucleotides matching TRBD1. Germline assignment: CDR1 SQVTM and CDR2 ANQGSEA. V dropped 6 bases and J dropped 5; count of bases not matched to a gene: 6. The CDR3 consists of 14 residues. The CDR3 region has the DNA TGCAGCGTAAGGACAGGGGGTGGAACCGGGGAGCTGTTTTTT. This sequence encodes CSVRTGGGTGELFF.

This clonotype has a handful of counts. The chain links TRBV5-1 to TRBJ2-7; 7 nucleotides line up with TRBD1. Germline assignment: CDR1 SGHRS and CDR2 YFSETQ. V lost 4 bases, J lost 2 bases, and 6 bases stayed unmatched. CDR3 length: 14 residues. DNA of the CDR3: TGCGCCAGCAGCCTTACAGGGGTCCCCTACGAGCAGTACTTC. Translation: CASSLTGVPYEQYF.

This clonotype was observed a few times. This rearrangement joins TRBV12-3 or TRBV12-4 to TRBJ2-3, with 10 bases aligning to TRBD1. This CDR3 spans 16 amino acids. Trimming took 7 bases from V and 5 from J; bases not matched to a gene: 12. The CDR3 DNA sequence: TGTGCCAGCACCCCGTATTGGGACAGGGGATTAGATACGCAGTATTTT. Encoded protein: CASTPYWDRGLDTQYF.

V gene TRBV3-1 combines with J gene TRBJ2-7, with a tentative D call TRBD2 (5 bases). Germline V CDR1 and CDR2: LGHDT, YNNKEL (reference sequence). CDR3 length: 14 residues. Trimming removed 4 bases from V and 0 bases from J, with 10 bases in between. The CDR3 sequence: CASSRARGSYEQYF. The CDR3 DNA sequence: TGTGCCAGCAGCCGGGCCCGGGGCTCCTACGAGCAGTACTTC.

The chain has TRBV12-3 or TRBV12-4 and TRBJ2-7; TRBD1 matches at 8 bases. This CDR3 is 16 amino acids long. The V segment lost 4 bases and the J segment 4 bases; nucleotides outside the gene matches: 12. The CDR3 nucleotides are TGTGCCAGCAGTTCTACCGGGACAGGCTATTGGTACGAGCAGTACTTC. This gives the protein CASSSTGTGYWYEQYF.

In its sample, this clonotype was seen a few times. The chain links TRBV4-3 to TRBJ2-7; perhaps TRBD1 as D (6 bases). The CDR3 is made up of 17 amino acids. Germline V gives CDR1 LGHNA, CDR2 YSLEER. Deletions cut 0 bases from V and 6 bases from J, with 21 bases between. CDR3 DNA sequence: TGCGCCAGCAGCCAAGATTCCCCGCAGGGGTTAGCCCTCGAGCAGTACTTC. Its protein is CASSQDSPQGLALEQYF.

There are many counts of this clonotype. The chain is built from TRBV12-3 or TRBV12-4 and TRBJ2-3; 10 bases align to TRBD2. The CDR3 runs to 16 residues. The V segment lost 5 bases and the J segment 4 bases; nucleotides outside the gene matches: 9. In nucleotides, the CDR3 is TGTGCCAGCAGTACGGGACTAGCGATTGGAGCAGATACGCAGTATTTT. It specifies CASSTGLAIGADTQYF.

The V gene is TRBV20-1, the J gene TRBJ2-2; TRBD1 is a possible D gene (5 bases). Germline loops: CDR1 DFQATT, CDR2 SNEGSKA (reference sequence). V was pared by 0 bases and J by 7 bases, with 9 bases between. The length of the CDR3 is 13 residues. The CDR3: CSAREGQNGELFF. CDR3 DNA sequence: TGCAGTGCTAGAGAGGGGCAGAACGGGGAGCTGTTTTTT.